This TCR beta chain was captured by sequencing in a study of metastatic and nonmetastatic thyroid tumors. Study-wide context: Across blood and tumor or nodule tissue, repertoires from malignant and benign thyroid patients were compared with one another.

Original processing methods: A classifier of distant metastasis in papillary thyroid cancer was built from CDR3 differences (across clinicopathological groups). With MiXCR, TCRdb called clones anew from the PCR reads. The V and J calls come from TCRdb's annotation, not from the publication. This table holds 25,000 to 30,000 clones, over 20% found once. Every patient underwent thyroid surgery untreated. This clone has a count of ten or more. The antigen remains undetermined. The same CDR3 can be traced to other DNA sequences in this sample. Study-wide results and limits: Within blood and tumor, benign nodules reportedly had significantly lower TCR beta diversity than malignant thyroid tumors did.

This TCR was recovered from a female donor with papillary thyroid cancer or a benign thyroid nodule (not recorded which). Some clones in this sample may be carry-over from other donors' samples. Material: blood.

DNA of the CDR3: TGTGCCAGTAGTTTCCCCGGACAGCGGAACACTGAAGCTTTCTTT. Residues: CASSFPGQRNTEAFF. This chain joins TRBV19 and TRBJ1-1; TRBD1 is a possible D gene (6 bases). CDR1 and CDR2 (germline): LNHDA, SQIVND (reference sequence). The CDR3 contains 15 residues. Trimming removed 5 bases from V and 1 base from J, with 14 bases in between.